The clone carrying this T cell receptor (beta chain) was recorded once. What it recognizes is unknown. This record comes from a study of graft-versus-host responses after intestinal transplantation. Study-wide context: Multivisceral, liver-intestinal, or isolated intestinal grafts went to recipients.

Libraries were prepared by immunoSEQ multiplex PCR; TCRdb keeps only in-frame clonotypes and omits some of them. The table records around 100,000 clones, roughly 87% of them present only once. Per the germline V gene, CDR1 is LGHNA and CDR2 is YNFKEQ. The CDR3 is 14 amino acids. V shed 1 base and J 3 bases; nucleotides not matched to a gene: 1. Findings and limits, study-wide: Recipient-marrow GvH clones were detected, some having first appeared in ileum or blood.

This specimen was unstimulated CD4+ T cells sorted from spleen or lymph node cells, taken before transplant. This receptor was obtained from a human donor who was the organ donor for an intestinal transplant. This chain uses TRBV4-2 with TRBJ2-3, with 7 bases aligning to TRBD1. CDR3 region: CASSQGDSTDTQYF. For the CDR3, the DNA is TGTGCCAGCAGCCAAGGGGACAGTACAGATACGCAGTATTTT.